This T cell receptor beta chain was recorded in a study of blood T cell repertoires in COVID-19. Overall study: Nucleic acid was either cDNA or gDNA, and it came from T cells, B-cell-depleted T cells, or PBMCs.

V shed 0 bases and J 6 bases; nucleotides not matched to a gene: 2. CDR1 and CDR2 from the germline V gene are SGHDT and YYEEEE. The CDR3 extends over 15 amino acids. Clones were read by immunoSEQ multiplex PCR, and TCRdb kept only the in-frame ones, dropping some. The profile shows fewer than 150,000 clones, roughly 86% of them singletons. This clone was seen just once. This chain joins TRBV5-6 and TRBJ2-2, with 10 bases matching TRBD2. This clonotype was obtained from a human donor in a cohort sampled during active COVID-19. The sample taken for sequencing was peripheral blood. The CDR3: CASSLGLAGPGELFF. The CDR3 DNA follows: TGTGCCAGCAGCTTGGGACTAGCGGGTCCCGGGGAGCTGTTTTTT.